Listed below are T cell receptor beta chains from one sample, sequenced in a study of blood T cell repertoires in COVID-19. TCRdb's table, derived via immunoSEQ multiplex PCR, lists solely in-frame clones and lacks some. Of a few hundred thousand clones listed, around 88% are singletons. The sample comprised PBMCs or T cells enriched from blood (not recorded which). These receptors originate from a man aged 40-50 years who had recovered from COVID-19. The CDR3 runs from the conserved cysteine through the conserved F or W. Each record gives: J gene, clone size, D gene, V gene, CDR3 DNA, CDR3 protein. D genes are given only for firm matches. Clone size, where shown, is once, few, many, or a class for clones that have expanded.

J: TRBJ1-1
size: -
D: TRBD1
V: TRBV19
DNA: TGTGCCAGTAGTATCTGGGACAGGGGACTCGAGAGACCTGAAGCTTTCTTT
CDR3: CASSIWDRGLERPEAFF

J: TRBJ2-3
size: once
D: -
V: TRBV5-1
DNA: TGCGCCAGCAGCGATCTCCTGGTTGGGCCCTACAACACAGATACGCAGTATTTT
CDR3: CASSDLLVGPYNTDTQYF

J: TRBJ2-7
size: -
D: -
V: TRBV14
DNA: TGTGCCAGCAGCCAAGATCGGAGGCAGCGACCACCCTACGAGCAGTACTTC
CDR3: CASSQDRRQRPPYEQYF

J: TRBJ2-5
size: -
D: -
V: TRBV5-4
DNA: TGTGCCAGCAGCTTGGCCTGGACTACCCAAGAGACCCAGTACTTC
CDR3: CASSLAWTTQETQYF

J: TRBJ1-5
size: once
D: -
V: TRBV3-1/TRBV3-2
DNA: TGTGCCAGCAGCAATATGGGGGGGGACAATCAGCCCCAGCATTTT
CDR3: CASSNMGGDNQPQHF

J: TRBJ1-1
size: -
D: -
V: TRBV29-1
DNA: TGCAGCGTTCATCGTAGCACTGAAGCTTTCTTT
CDR3: CSVHRSTEAFF

J: TRBJ2-7
size: -
D: TRBD1
V: TRBV6-5
DNA: TGTGCCAGCACCCCGACAGGGGCCTACGAGCAGTACTTC
CDR3: CASTPTGAYEQYF

J: TRBJ2-1
size: -
D: -
V: TRBV6-5
DNA: TGTGCCAGCAGCAGAACGACAGGAGGCCTAAATGAGCAGTTCTTC
CDR3: CASSRTTGGLNEQFF

J: TRBJ1-4
size: -
D: TRBD1
V: TRBV4-1
DNA: TGCGCCAGCAGCCAGAAGACAGGGGTGGGCGAAAAACTGTTTTTT
CDR3: CASSQKTGVGEKLFF

J: TRBJ1-6
size: -
D: -
V: TRBV11-2
DNA: TGTGCCAGCAGCCAAAATAATTCACCCCTCCACTTT
CDR3: CASSQNNSPLHF

J: TRBJ2-2
size: -
D: TRBD1
V: TRBV9
DNA: TGTGCCAGCAGCGTATTCTGGGACAGGGCTGTGGGCCTCGGGGAGCTGTTTTTT
CDR3: CASSVFWDRAVGLGELFF

J: TRBJ2-3
size: -
D: TRBD2
V: TRBV11-2
DNA: TGTGCCAGCAGTTCTATAATTAGCGGGGGGCGCGCAGATACGCAGTATTTT
CDR3: CASSSIISGGRADTQYF

J: TRBJ2-3
size: few
D: -
V: TRBV12-3/TRBV12-4
DNA: TGTGCCAGCAGTTTTCGGGATACGCAGTATTTT
CDR3: CASSFRDTQYF

J: TRBJ1-3
size: -
D: -
V: TRBV4-2
DNA: TGTGCCAGCAGCCGGGGGGAAACCACTGGAAACACCATATATTTT
CDR3: CASSRGETTGNTIYF

J: TRBJ2-7
size: -
D: TRBD1
V: TRBV2
DNA: TGTGCCAGCAGAAAGGGACAGGGCTACGAGCAGTACTTC
CDR3: CASRKGQGYEQYF

J: TRBJ2-1
size: -
D: -
V: TRBV27
DNA: TGTGCCAGCAGTTTAAACGAGTGGTACAATGAGCAGTTCTTC
CDR3: CASSLNEWYNEQFF

J: TRBJ1-1
size: -
D: -
V: TRBV30
DNA: TGTGCCTGGAGTGTAGGGGCAGCCAACACTGAAGCTTTCTTT
CDR3: CAWSVGAANTEAFF

J: TRBJ2-1
size: -
D: TRBD2
V: TRBV10-2
DNA: TGCGCCAGCAGTGAGGCGGCTAGCGGGGTTTTCTCCTACAATGAGCAGTTCTTC
CDR3: CASSEAASGVFSYNEQFF

J: TRBJ1-1
size: -
D: TRBD1
V: TRBV7-2
DNA: TGTGCCAGCAGCTGGAGGACAGGGCTGGACACTGAAGCTTTCTTT
CDR3: CASSWRTGLDTEAFF

J: TRBJ2-7
size: -
D: TRBD2
V: TRBV27
DNA: TGTGCCAGCAGTAGGACGGGACTAGCGGCTAACTACGAGCAGTACTTC
CDR3: CASSRTGLAANYEQYF

J: TRBJ2-7
size: -
D: -
V: TRBV6-1
DNA: TGTGCCAGCAGTGAACGGCAGGGTGCCTACGAGCAGTACTTC
CDR3: CASSERQGAYEQYF

J: TRBJ2-2
size: -
D: TRBD1
V: TRBV4-3
DNA: TGCGCCAGCAGCCAAGAACCCAGGGGGCGGGACACCGGGGAGCTGTTTTTT
CDR3: CASSQEPRGRDTGELFF

J: TRBJ2-7
size: -
D: TRBD1
V: TRBV7-2
DNA: TGTGCCAGCAGCCCCCAACTCTACGGGACAGGGATCGGCTACGAGCAGTACTTC
CDR3: CASSPQLYGTGIGYEQYF

J: TRBJ1-2
size: -
D: -
V: TRBV24-1
DNA: TGTGCCACCAGTGAGACCAGGGGCGGCTACACCTTC
CDR3: CATSETRGGYTF

J: TRBJ1-1
size: -
D: TRBD1
V: TRBV10-3
DNA: TGTGCCATCAAGATGACAGGGGGGAACACTGAAGCTTTCTTT
CDR3: CAIKMTGGNTEAFF

J: TRBJ1-3
size: few
D: -
V: TRBV29-1
DNA: TGCAGCGTTACCCTAACAGGGCTCGGAAACACCATATATTTT
CDR3: CSVTLTGLGNTIYF

J: TRBJ2-7
size: -
D: -
V: TRBV3-1/TRBV3-2
DNA: TGTGCCAGCAGCCAAGATCGACAGGTTTACGAGCAGTACTTC
CDR3: CASSQDRQVYEQYF

J: TRBJ1-2
size: -
D: -
V: TRBV3-1/TRBV3-2
DNA: TGTGCCAGCAGCTCTCGCGCCGGACAGCTAATATTCTATGGCTACACCTTC
CDR3: CASSSRAGQLIFYGYTF

J: TRBJ1-2
size: -
D: -
V: TRBV4-1
DNA: TGCGCCAGCAGCCAAGAGGGCCCCAAAAGCACCTATGGCTACACCTTC
CDR3: CASSQEGPKSTYGYTF

J: TRBJ1-1
size: -
D: -
V: TRBV30
DNA: TGTGCCTGGAGGATTAGACAGGTGAACACTGAAGCTTTCTTT
CDR3: CAWRIRQVNTEAFF

J: TRBJ1-6
size: few
D: TRBD1
V: TRBV2
DNA: TGTGCCAGCAGCCTAGGGACAGGCCTTCTGGCCCTCCACTTT
CDR3: CASSLGTGLLALHF

J: TRBJ1-5
size: -
D: -
V: TRBV18
DNA: TGTGCCAGCTCGCGGGGACGGAGCCATCAGCCCCAGCATTTT
CDR3: CASSRGRSHQPQHF

J: TRBJ1-6
size: -
D: TRBD1
V: TRBV9
DNA: TGTGCCAGCAGTACACAGGGGGGACGATCACCCCTCCACTTT
CDR3: CASSTQGGRSPLHF

J: TRBJ2-7
size: -
D: -
V: TRBV9
DNA: TGTGCCAGCAGCGTCGGTGCGGACTACGAGCAGTACTTC
CDR3: CASSVGADYEQYF

J: TRBJ1-2
size: -
D: TRBD1
V: TRBV12-3/TRBV12-4
DNA: TGTGCCAGCAGTTGGACAGGCAGCTATGGCTACACCTTC
CDR3: CASSWTGSYGYTF

J: TRBJ2-7
size: -
D: -
V: TRBV11-1
DNA: TGTGCCAGCAGCTTAGGCCGGTCAGGTGCCCACTACGAGCAGTACTTC
CDR3: CASSLGRSGAHYEQYF

J: TRBJ1-3
size: -
D: -
V: TRBV3-1/TRBV3-2
DNA: TGTGCCAGCAGCCAAGGCGACGGTCTTCGGGGGGGAAACACCATATATTTT
CDR3: CASSQGDGLRGGNTIYF

J: TRBJ2-7
size: -
D: -
V: TRBV4-1
DNA: TGCGCCAGCAGCAACCCGCCAGCGAACGAGCAGTACTTC
CDR3: CASSNPPANEQYF

J: TRBJ1-1
size: -
D: -
V: TRBV6-2/TRBV6-3
DNA: TGTGCCAGCAGTTACTCAGGCGGGGGCGCGGGAGCTGAAGCTTTCTTT
CDR3: CASSYSGGGAGAEAFF

J: TRBJ1-1
size: once
D: TRBD1
V: TRBV12-5
DNA: TGTGCTAGGGGGACGCCGGGCAGGGGGAGGACTGAAGCTTTCTTT
CDR3: CARGTPGRGRTEAFF

J: TRBJ2-7
size: -
D: TRBD2
V: TRBV7-9
DNA: TGTGCCAGCAGCCCCGGGGGTAGCGGGTACGAGCAGTACTTC
CDR3: CASSPGGSGYEQYF

J: TRBJ1-5
size: -
D: -
V: TRBV28
DNA: TGTGCCAGCAGAGCAGGGCTTCAGCCCCAGCATTTT
CDR3: CASRAGLQPQHF

J: TRBJ2-7
size: -
D: -
V: TRBV6-4
DNA: TGTGCCAGCAGTGACTCTTGGTTTGGCGGCAGGGCCCACGAGCAGTACTTC
CDR3: CASSDSWFGGRAHEQYF

J: TRBJ1-5
size: once
D: -
V: TRBV7-9
DNA: TGTGCCAGCAGCTTAGCGGGGGGAAATCAGCCCCAGCATTTT
CDR3: CASSLAGGNQPQHF

J: TRBJ1-4
size: -
D: -
V: TRBV7-9
DNA: TGTGCCAGCAGCCCAGGCGCAACTAATGAAAAACTGTTTTTT
CDR3: CASSPGATNEKLFF

J: TRBJ1-6
size: -
D: -
V: TRBV6-1
DNA: TGTGCCAGCAGTGAAGGGCAGGGGAATTCACCCCTCCACTTT
CDR3: CASSEGQGNSPLHF

J: TRBJ1-1
size: once
D: -
V: TRBV6-2/TRBV6-3
DNA: TGTGCCAGCAGTTATGGGCCGATCACTGAAGCTTTCTTT
CDR3: CASSYGPITEAFF

J: TRBJ1-5
size: -
D: -
V: TRBV30
DNA: TGTGCCTGGAGAAGCAGGGGATATAGCAATCAGCCCCAGCATTTT
CDR3: CAWRSRGYSNQPQHF

J: TRBJ1-3
size: -
D: -
V: TRBV11-2
DNA: TGTGCCAGCTCCCAGGCGACCTCTGGAAACACCATATATTTT
CDR3: CASSQATSGNTIYF

J: TRBJ1-6
size: -
D: TRBD1
V: TRBV10-1
DNA: TGCGCCAGCAGTAGGGACAGGGTTTCTTCACCCCTCCACTTT
CDR3: CASSRDRVSSPLHF